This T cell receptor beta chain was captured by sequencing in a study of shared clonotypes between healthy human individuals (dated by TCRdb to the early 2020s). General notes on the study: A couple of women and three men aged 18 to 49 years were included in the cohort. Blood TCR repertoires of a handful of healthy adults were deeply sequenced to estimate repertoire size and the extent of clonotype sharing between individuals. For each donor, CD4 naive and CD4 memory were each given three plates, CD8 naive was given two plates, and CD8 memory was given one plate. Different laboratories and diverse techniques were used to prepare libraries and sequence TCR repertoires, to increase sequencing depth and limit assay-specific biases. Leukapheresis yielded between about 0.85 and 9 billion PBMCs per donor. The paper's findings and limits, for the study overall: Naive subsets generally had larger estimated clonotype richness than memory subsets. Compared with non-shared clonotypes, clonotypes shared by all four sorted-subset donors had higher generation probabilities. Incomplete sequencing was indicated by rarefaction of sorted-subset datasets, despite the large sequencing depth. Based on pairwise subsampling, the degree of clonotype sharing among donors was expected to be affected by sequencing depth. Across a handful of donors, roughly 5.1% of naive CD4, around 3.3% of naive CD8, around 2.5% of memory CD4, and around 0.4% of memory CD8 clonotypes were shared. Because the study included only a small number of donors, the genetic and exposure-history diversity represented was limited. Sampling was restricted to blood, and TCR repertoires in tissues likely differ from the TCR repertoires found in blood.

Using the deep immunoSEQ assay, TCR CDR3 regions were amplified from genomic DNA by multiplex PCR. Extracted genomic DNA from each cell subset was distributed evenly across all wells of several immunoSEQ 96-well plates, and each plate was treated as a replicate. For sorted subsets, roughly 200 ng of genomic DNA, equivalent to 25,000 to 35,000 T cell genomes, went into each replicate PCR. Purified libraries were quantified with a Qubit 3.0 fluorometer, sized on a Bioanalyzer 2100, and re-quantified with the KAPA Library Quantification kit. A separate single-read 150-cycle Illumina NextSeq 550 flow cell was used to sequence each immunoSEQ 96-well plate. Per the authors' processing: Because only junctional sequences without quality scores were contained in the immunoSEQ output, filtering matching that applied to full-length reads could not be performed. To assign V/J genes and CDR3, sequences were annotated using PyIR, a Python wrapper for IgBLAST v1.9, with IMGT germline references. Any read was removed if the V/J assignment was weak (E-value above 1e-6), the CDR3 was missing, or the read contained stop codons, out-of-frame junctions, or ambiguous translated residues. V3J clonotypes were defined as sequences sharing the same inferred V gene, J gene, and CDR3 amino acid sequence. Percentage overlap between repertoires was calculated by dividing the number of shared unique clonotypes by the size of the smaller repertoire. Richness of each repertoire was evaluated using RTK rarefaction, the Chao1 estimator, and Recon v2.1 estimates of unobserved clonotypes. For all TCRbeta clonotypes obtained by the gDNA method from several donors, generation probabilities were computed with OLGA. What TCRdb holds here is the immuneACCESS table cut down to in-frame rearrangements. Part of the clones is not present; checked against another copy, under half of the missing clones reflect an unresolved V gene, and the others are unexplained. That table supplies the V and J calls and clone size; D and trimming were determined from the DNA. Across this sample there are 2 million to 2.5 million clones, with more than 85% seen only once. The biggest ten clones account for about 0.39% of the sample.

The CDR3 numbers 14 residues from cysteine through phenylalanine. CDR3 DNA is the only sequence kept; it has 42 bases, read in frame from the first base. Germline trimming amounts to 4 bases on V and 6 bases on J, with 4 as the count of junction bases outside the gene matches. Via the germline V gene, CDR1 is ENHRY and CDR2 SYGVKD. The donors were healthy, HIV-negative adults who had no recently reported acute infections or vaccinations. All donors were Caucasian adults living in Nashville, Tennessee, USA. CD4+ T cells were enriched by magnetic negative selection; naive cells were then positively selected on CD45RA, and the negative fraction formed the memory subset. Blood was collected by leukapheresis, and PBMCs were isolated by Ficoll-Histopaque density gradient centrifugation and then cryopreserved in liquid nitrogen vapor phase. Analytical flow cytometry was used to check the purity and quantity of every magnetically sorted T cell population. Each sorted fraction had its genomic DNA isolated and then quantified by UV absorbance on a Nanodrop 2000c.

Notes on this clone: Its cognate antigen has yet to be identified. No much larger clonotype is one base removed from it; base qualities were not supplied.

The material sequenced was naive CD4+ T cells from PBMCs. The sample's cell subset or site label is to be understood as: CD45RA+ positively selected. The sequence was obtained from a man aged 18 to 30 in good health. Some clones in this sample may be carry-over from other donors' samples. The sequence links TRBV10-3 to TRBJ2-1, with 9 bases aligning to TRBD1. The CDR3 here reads CAISGTGEPNEQFF. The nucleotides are TGTGCCATCAGTGGGACAGGGGAACCCAATGAGCAGTTCTTC.